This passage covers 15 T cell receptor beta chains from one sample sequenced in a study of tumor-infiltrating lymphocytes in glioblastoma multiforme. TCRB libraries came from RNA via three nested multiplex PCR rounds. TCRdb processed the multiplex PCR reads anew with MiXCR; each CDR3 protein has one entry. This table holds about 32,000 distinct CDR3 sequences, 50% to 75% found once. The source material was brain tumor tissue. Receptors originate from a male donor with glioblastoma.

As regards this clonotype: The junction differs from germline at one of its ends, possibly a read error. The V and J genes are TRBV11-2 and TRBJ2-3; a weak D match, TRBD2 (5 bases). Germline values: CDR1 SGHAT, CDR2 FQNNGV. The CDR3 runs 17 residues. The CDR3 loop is CASSLFYSRGITDMQYF. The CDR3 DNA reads TGTGCCAGCAGCTTATTTTACTCGCGAGGGATCACAGATATGCAGTACTTT.

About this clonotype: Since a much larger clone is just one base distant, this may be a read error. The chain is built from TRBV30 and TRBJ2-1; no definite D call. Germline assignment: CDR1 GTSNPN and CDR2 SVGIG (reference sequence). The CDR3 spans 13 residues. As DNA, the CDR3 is TGTGCCTGGAGTGTGGTCCCAGTAGATGAGCAGTCCTTC. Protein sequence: CAWSVVPVDEQSF.

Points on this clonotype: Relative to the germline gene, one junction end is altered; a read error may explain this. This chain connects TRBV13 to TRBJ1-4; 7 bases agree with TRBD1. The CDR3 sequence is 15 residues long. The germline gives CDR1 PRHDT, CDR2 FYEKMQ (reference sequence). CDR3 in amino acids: CASSPRQGGGEKLSF. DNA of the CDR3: TGTGCCAGCAGCCCCAGACAGGGCGGGGGTGAAAAACTGTCTTTC. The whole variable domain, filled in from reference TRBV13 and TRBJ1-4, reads AAGVIQSPRHLIKEKRETATLKCYPIPRHDTVYWYQQGPGQDPQFLISFYEKMQSDKGSIPDRFSAQQFSDYHSELNMSSLELGDSALYFCASSPRQGGGEKLSFGSGTQLSVL.

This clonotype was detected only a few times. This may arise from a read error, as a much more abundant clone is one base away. This CDR3 is CASSQDSGTSLTRELFF. In nucleotides, the CDR3 is TGTGCCAGCAGCCAGGATTCCGGGACTAGCTTAACCAGGGAGCTGTTTTTT. The chain carries TRBV14 and TRBJ2-2; TRBD2 matches 9 bases. The germline gives CDR1 SGHDN, CDR2 FVKESK. V was clipped by 3 bases and J by 9 bases; unmatched bases: 14. CDR3 length: 17 residues.

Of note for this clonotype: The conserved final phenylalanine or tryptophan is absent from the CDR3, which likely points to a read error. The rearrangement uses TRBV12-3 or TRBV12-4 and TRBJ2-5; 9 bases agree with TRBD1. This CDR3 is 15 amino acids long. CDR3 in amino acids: CAITTGQGMAETQYS. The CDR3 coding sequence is TGTGCCATAACAACGGGACAGGGAATGGCCGAGACTCAGTACTCC.

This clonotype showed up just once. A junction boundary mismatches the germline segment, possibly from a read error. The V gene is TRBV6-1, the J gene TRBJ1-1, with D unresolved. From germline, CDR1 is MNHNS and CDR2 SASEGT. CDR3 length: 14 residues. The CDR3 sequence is CPSNELFPLTEAFF. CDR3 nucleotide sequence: TGTCCCAGCAATGAGCTTTTTCCCCTAACTGAAGCTTTCTTT.

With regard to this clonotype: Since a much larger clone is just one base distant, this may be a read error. CDR3 coding DNA: TGCAGTGCTAGAGTCCTCAGCTCCTACAATGAGCGGTTCTTC. It codes for CSARVLSSYNERFF. V and J are TRBV20-1 and TRBJ2-1; D remains unclear. The CDR3 sequence is 14 residues long. Germline lookup yields CDR1 DFQATT and CDR2 SNEGSKA (reference sequence).

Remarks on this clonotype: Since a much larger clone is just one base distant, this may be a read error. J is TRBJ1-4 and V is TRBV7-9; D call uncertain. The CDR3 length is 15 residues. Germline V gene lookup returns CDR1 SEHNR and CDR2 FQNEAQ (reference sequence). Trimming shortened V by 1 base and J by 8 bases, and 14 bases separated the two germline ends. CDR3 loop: CASSLGTVGREKLFF. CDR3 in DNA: TGTGCCAGCAGCTTAGGAACAGTGGGTAGAGAAAAACTGTTTTTT.

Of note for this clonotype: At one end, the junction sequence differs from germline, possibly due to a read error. The CDR3 DNA is TGCAGCGTTCGCGAGACAGTACAAGATACCCAGTACTTC. Translated, it gives CSVRETVQDTQYF. This chain connects TRBV29-1 to TRBJ2-5; a possible D gene is TRBD1 (5 bases). Germline assignment: CDR1 SQVTM and CDR2 ANQGSEA. This CDR3 is built from 13 residues.

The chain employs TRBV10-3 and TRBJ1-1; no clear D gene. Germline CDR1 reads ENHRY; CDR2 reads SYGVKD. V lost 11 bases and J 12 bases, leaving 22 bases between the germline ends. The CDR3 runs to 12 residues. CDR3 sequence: CAATDGNTVSFF. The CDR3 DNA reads TGTGCCGCCACCGACGGAAACACTGTATCTTTCTTT.

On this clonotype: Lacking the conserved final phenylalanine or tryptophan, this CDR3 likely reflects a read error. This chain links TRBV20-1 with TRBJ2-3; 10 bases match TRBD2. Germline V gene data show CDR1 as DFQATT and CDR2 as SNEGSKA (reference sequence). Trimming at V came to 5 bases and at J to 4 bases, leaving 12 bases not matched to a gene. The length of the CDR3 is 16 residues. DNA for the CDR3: TGCAGTGCTTCCGCGGCCGGGACTAGCGAGGCAGATACGCAGTATATT. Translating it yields CSASAAGTSEADTQYI.

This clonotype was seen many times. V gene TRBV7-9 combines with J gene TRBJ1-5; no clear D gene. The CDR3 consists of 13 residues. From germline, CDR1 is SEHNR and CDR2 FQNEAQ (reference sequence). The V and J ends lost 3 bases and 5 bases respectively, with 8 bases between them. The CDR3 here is CASSLSRYQPQHF. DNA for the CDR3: TGTGCCAGCAGCTTGAGTCGCTATCAGCCCCAGCATTTT.

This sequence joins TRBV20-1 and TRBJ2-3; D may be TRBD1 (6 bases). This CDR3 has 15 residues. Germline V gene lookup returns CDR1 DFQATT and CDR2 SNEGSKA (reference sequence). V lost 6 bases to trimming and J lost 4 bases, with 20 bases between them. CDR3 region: CSALRVQGSSDTQYF. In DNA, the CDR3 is TGCAGTGCCCTAAGGGTGCAGGGGAGCTCAGATACGCAGTATTTT.

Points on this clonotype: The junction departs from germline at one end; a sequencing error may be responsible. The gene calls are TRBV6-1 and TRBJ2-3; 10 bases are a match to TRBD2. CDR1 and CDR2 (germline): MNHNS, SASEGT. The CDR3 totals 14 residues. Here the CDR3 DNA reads TGTGCCAGTACTAGCGGGGATGGCACAGATACACAGTATTTT. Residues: CASTSGDGTDTQYF.

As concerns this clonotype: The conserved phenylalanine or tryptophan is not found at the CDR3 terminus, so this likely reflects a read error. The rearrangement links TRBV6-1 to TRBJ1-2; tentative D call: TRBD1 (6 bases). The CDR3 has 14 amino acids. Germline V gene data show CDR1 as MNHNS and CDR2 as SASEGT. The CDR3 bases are TGTGCCAGCAGTGAACCGGGGGGCGGCTATAGCTACACCTGC. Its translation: CASSEPGGGYSYTC.